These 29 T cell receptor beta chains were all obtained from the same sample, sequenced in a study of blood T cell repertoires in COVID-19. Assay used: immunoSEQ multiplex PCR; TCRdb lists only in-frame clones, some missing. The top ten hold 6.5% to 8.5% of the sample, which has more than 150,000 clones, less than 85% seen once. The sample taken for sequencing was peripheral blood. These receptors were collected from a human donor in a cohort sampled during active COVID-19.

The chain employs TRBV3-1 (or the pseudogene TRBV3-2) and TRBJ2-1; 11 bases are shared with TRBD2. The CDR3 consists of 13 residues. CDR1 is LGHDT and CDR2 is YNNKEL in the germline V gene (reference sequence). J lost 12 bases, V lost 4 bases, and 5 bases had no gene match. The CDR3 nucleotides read TGTGCCAGCAGCCTCGGAACTAGCGGGGGGCAGTTCTTC. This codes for CASSLGTSGGQFF.

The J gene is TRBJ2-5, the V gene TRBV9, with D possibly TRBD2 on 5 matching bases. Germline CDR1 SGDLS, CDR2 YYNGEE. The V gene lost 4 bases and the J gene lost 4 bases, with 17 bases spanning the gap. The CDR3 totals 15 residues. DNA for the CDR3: TGTGCCAGCAGCAAGGACCTTGAGAGCGGAGAGACCCAGTACTTC. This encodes CASSKDLESGETQYF. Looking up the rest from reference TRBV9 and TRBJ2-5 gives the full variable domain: DSGVTQTPKHLITATGQRVTLRCSPRSGDLSVYWYQQSLDQGLQFLIQYYNGEERAKGNILERFSAQQFPDLHSELNLSSLELGDSALYFCASSKDLESGETQYFGPGTRLLVL.

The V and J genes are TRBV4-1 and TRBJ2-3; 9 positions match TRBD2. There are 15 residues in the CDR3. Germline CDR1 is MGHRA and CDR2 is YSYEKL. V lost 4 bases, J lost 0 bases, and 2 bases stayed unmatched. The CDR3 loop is CASSRSGGSTDTQYF. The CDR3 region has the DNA TGCGCCAGCAGCCGCAGCGGGGGGAGCACAGATACGCAGTATTTT.

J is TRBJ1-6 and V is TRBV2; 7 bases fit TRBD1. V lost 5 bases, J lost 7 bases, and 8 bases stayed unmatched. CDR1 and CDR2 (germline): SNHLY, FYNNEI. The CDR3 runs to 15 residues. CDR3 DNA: TGTGCCAGCAGTAATGCGGGACAGCTCAATTCACCCCTCCACTTT. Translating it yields CASSNAGQLNSPLHF.

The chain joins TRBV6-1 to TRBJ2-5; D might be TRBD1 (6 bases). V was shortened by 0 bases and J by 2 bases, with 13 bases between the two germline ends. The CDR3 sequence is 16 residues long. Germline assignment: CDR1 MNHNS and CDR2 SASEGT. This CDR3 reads CASSEAFTGKQETQYF. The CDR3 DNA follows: TGTGCCAGCAGTGAAGCTTTTACAGGGAAACAAGAGACCCAGTACTTC.

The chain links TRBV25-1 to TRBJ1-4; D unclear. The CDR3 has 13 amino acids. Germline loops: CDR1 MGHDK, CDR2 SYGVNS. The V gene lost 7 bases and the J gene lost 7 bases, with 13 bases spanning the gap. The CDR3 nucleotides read TGTGCCAGCAAGGATATTCGAGGTGAAAAACTGTTTTTT. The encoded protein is CASKDIRGEKLFF.

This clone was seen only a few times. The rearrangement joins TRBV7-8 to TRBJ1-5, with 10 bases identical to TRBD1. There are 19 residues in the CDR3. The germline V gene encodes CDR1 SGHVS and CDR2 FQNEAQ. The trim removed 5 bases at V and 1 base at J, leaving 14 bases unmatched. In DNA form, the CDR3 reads TGTGCCAGCAGCGTGGTTGGATGGGACAGGGGCAGAAGCAATCAGCCCCAGCATTTT. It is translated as CASSVVGWDRGRSNQPQHF.

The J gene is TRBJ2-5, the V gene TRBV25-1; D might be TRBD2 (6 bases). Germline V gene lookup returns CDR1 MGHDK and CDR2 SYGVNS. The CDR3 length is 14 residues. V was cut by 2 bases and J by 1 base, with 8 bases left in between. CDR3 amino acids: CASSEGGIQETQYF. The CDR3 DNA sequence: TGTGCCAGCAGTGAAGGCGGGATCCAAGAGACCCAGTACTTC.

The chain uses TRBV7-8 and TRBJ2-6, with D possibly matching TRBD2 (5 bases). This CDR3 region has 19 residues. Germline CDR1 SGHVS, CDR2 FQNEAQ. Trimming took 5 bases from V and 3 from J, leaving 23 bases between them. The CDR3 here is CASSLPPGRLTYGANVLTF. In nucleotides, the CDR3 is TGTGCCAGCAGCCTACCCCCGGGAAGACTTACCTATGGGGCCAACGTCCTGACTTTC.

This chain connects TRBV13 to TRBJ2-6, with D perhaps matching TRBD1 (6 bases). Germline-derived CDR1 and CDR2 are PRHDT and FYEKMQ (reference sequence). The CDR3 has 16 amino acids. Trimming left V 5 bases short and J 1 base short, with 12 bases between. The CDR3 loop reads CASSNTQGSGANVLTF. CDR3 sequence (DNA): TGTGCCAGCAGCAATACACAGGGTTCTGGGGCCAACGTCCTGACTTTC.

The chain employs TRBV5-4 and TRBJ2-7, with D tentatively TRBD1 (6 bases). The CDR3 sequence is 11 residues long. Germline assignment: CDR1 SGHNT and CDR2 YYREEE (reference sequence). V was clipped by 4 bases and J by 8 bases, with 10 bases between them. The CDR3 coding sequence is TGTGCCAGCAGCGTAGGACAGCAGCAGTACTTC. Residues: CASSVGQQQYF.

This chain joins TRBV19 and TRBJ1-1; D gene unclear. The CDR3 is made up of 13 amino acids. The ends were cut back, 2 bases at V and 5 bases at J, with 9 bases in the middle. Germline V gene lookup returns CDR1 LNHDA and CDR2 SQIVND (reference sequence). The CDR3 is CASSIQVRTEAFF. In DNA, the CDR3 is TGTGCCAGTAGTATACAGGTCCGGACTGAAGCTTTCTTT.

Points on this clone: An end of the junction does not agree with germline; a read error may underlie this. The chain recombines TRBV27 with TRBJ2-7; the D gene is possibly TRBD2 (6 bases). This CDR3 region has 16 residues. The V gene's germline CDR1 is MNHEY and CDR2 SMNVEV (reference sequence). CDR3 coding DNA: TGTGCCACCAGTTTGGGGAGAGGGACTGGGGCCTACGAGCAGTACTTC. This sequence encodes CATSLGRGTGAYEQYF.

In DNA form, the CDR3 reads TGCGCCAGCAGCCCCCGGACAGGGGAGGCCTATGGCTACACCTTC. Translating it yields CASSPRTGEAYGYTF. The chain joins TRBV4-1 to TRBJ1-2; 9 positions match TRBD1. Germline lookup yields CDR1 MGHRA and CDR2 YSYEKL. This CDR3 is built from 15 residues. Germline trimming cut 4 bases from V and 4 bases from J; bases unmatched to any gene: 7.

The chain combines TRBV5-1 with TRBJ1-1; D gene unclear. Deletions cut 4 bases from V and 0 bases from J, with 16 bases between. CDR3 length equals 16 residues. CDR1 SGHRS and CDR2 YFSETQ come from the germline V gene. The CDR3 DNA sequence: TGCGCCAGCAGCCCGACGGACTTATCTTTGAACACTGAAGCTTTCTTT. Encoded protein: CASSPTDLSLNTEAFF.

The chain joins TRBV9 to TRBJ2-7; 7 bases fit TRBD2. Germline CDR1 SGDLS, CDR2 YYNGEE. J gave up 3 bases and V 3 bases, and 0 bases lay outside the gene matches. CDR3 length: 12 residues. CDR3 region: CASSAGGYEQYF. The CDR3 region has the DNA TGTGCCAGCAGCGCGGGAGGCTACGAGCAGTACTTC.

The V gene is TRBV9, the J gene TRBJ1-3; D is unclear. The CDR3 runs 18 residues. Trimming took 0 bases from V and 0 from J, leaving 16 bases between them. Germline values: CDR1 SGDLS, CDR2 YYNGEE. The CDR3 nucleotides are TGTGCCAGCAGCGTAGAGGCACTCACCGGGGACTCTGGAAACACCATATATTTT. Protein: CASSVEALTGDSGNTIYF.

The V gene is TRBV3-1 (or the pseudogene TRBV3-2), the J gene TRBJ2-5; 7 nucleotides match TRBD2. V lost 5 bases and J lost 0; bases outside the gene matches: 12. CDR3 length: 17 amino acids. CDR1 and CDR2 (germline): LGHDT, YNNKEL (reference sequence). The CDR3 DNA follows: TGTGCCAGCAGCTTCCGCCCAGCGGGGTTGTACCAAGAGACCCAGTACTTC. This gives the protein CASSFRPAGLYQETQYF.

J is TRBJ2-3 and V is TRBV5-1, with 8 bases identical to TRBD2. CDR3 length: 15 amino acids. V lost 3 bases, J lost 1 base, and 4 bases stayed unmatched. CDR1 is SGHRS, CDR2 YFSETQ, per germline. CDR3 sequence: CASSSLTSGTDTQYF. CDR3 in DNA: TGCGCCAGCAGCTCCCTGACTAGCGGCACAGATACGCAGTATTTT. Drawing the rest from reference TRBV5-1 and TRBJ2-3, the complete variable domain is KAGVTQTPRYLIKTRGQQVTLSCSPISGHRSVSWYQQTPGQGLQFLFEYFSETQRNKGNFPGRFSGRQFSNSRSEMNVSTLELGDSALYLCASSSLTSGTDTQYFGPGTRLTVL.

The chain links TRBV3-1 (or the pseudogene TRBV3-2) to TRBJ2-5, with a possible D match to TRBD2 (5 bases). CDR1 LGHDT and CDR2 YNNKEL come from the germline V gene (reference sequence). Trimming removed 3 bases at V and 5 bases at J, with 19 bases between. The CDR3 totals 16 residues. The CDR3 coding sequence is TGTGCCAGCAGCCACTCCTCGGACTTGCCCCGCGAGACCCAGTACTTC. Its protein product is CASSHSSDLPRETQYF.

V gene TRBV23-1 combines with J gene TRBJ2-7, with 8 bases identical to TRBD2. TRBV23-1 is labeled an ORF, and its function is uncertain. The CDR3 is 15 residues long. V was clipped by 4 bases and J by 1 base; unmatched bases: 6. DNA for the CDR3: TGCGCCAGCAGTCTTCGGGGGGGTAAGTCCTACGAGCAGTACTTC. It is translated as CASSLRGGKSYEQYF.

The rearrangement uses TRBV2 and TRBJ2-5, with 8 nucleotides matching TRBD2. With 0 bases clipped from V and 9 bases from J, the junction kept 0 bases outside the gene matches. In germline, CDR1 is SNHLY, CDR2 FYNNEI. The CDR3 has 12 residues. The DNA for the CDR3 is TGTGCCAGCAGTGAAGCGCGGGGGGCCCAGTACTTC. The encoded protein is CASSEARGAQYF.

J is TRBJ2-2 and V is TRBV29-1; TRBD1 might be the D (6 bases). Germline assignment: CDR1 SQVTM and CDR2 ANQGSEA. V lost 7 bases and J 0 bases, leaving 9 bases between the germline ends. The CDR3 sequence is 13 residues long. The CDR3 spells CSAGTPNTGELFF. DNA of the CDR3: TGCAGCGCGGGGACACCGAACACCGGGGAGCTGTTTTTT.

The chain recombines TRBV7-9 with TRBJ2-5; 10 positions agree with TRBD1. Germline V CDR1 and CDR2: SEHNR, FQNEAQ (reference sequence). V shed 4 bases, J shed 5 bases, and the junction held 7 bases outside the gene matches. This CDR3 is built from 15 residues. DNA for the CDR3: TGTGCCAGCAGCTCCCGACAGGGGGCTTGGGAGACCCAGTACTTC. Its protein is CASSSRQGAWETQYF.

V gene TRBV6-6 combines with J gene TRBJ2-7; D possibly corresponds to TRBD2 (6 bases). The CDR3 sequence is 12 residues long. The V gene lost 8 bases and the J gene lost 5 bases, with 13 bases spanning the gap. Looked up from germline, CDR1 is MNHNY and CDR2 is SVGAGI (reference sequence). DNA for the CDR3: TGTGCCAGCGGGGCGGGGCACCACGAGCAGTACTTC. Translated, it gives CASGAGHHEQYF.

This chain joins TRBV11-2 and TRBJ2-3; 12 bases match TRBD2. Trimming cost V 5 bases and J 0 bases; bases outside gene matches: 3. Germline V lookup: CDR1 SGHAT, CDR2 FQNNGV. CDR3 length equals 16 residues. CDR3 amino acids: CASSPTSGGSTDTQYF. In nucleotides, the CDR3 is TGTGCCAGCAGCCCGACTAGCGGGGGTAGCACAGATACGCAGTATTTT. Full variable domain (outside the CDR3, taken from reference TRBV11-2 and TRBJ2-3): EAGVAQSPRYKIIEKRQSVAFWCNPISGHATLYWYQQILGQGPKLLIQFQNNGVVDDSQLPKDRFSAERLKGVDSTLKIQPAKLEDSAVYLCASSPTSGGSTDTQYFGPGTRLTVL.

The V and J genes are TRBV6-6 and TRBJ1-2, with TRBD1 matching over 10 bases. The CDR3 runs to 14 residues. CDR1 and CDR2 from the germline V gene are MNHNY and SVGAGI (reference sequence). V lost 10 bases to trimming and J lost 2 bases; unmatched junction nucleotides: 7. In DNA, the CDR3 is TGTGCCACCAGACCGGGACAGGGGAACTATGGCTACACCTTC. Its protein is CATRPGQGNYGYTF.

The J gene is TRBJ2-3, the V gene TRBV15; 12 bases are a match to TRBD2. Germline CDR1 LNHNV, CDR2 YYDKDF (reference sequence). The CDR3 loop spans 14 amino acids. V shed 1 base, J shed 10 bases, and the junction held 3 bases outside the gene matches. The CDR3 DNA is TGTGCCACCAGCAGAGTACTAGCGGGGGGAGCGCAGTATTTT. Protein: CATSRVLAGGAQYF.

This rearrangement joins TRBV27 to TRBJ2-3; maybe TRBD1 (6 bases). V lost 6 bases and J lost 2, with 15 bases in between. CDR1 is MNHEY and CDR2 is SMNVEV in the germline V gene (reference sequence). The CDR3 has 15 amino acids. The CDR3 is CASSPRTVPTDTQYF. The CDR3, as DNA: TGTGCCAGCAGCCCTCGGACAGTACCCACAGATACGCAGTATTTT.